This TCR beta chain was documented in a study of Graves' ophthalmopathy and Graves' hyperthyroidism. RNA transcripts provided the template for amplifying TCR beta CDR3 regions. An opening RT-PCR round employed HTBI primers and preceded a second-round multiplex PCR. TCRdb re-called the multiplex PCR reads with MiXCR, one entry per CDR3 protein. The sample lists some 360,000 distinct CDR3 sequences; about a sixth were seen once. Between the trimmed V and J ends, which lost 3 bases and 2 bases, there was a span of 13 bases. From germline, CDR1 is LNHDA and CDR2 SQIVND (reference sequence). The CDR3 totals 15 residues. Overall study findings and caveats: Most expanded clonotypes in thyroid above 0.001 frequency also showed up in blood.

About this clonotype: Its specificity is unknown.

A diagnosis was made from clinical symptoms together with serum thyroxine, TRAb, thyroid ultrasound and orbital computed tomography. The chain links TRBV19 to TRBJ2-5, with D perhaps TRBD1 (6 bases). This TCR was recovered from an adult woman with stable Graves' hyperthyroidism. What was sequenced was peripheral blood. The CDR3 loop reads CASSIGLRGQETQYF. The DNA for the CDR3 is TGTGCCAGTAGTATCGGATTGAGGGGGCAAGAGACCCAGTACTTC.